This T cell receptor beta chain was captured in a study of cytomegalovirus exposure and HLA in healthy donors. To note about this clone: As yet, its antigen is unknown.

Among the donors, all were healthy bone marrow donors. Study conclusions and caveats: The listing of fewer than 200 TCR beta chains classed them as cytomegalovirus-associated. When presence/absence was analysed, sequencing depth was taken to be roughly uniform across donors. A link between a missense DCLRE1C variant and TCR beta V- and J-gene trimming emerged from a later analysis.

PCR primers comprised 60 Vbeta and 13 Jbeta primers. Assay: immunoSEQ multiplex PCR; the TCRdb copy retains only in-frame clones and omits some. The sample includes some 180,000 clones, more than 75% of them seen just once. Sequencing was carried out using PBMCs. The TCR comes from a middle-aged man in good health and CMV-seronegative.

The CDR3 nucleotides are TGTGCCAGCAGTCCGGGACAGGGCGGCTACGAGCAGTACTTC. Its protein is CASSPGQGGYEQYF. The V call is TRBV27, the J call TRBJ2-7, with 9 bases that match TRBD1. This CDR3 has 14 residues. With 5 bases clipped from V and 3 bases from J, the junction kept 5 bases outside the gene matches. Germline V lookup: CDR1 MNHEY, CDR2 SMNVEV (reference sequence).